The rows below give T cell receptor beta chains drawn from one sample of a study of tumor-infiltrating lymphocytes in localized non-small cell lung cancer. The repertoire was sequenced with immunoSEQ multiplex PCR; TCRdb's copy has only in-frame clones and lacks some. The sample yields about 15,000 clones, under 75% seen once. The sample taken for sequencing was lung tumor tissue. These receptors were obtained from a human donor with non-small cell lung cancer. The CDR3 runs from the conserved cysteine through the conserved F or W. A D gene is named only where the DNA matches it firmly. Expanded clones get a size class; other rows say once, few or many, or leave the size out.

v_gene	d_gene	j_gene	len	abundance	CDR3aa	CDR3nt
TRBV5-1	TRBD1	TRBJ2-7	14	NA	CASSSGQGWYEQYF	TGCGCCAGCAGCTCGGGACAGGGGTGGTACGAGCAGTACTTC
TRBV19	TRBD1	TRBJ2-7	14	NA	CASSPGTESYEQYF	TGTGCCAGTAGTCCCGGGACAGAGTCCTACGAGCAGTACTTC
TRBV28	NA	TRBJ2-1	14	few	CASSSGADRGEQFF	TGTGCCAGCAGTTCGGGGGCCGATAGGGGTGAGCAGTTCTTC
TRBV7-8	NA	TRBJ1-2	12	NA	CASSLAGFGYTF	TGTGCCAGCAGCTTGGCGGGGTTTGGCTACACCTTC
TRBV29-1	NA	TRBJ2-7	13	NA	CSVVVAGNYEQYF	TGCAGCGTTGTGGTTGCAGGAAACTACGAGCAGTACTTC
TRBV20-1	NA	TRBJ2-5	11	NA	CSAPISGTQYF	TGCAGTGCACCGATCTCTGGGACCCAGTACTTC
TRBV7-6	TRBD2	TRBJ2-1	16	NA	CASSLSTSGRMNEQFF	TGTGCCAGCAGCTTGTCGACTAGCGGGAGAATGAATGAGCAGTTCTTC
TRBV7-3	TRBD1	TRBJ1-2	13	NA	CASSAGQGYGYTF	TGTGCCAGCAGCGCGGGACAGGGGTATGGCTACACCTTC
TRBV19	TRBD2	TRBJ2-7	14	NA	CASSKGLEFSPPYF	TGTGCCAGTAGTAAGGGACTAGAATTCTCGCCGCCGTACTTC
TRBV9	NA	TRBJ2-7	15	NA	CASSAGTQGSYEQYF	TGTGCCAGCAGCGCCGGGACCCAGGGGTCGTACGAGCAGTACTTC
TRBV6-1	NA	TRBJ2-3	12	NA	CASSENTDTQYF	TGTGCCAGCAGTGAAAATACAGATACGCAGTATTTT
TRBV7-6	NA	TRBJ2-2	12	once	CASSLSAGELFF	TGTGCCAGCAGCTTAAGCGCCGGGGAGCTGTTTTTT
TRBV11-2	NA	TRBJ2-3	13	NA	CASSLDRGDTQYF	TGTGCCAGCAGCTTAGATCGCGGGGATACGCAGTATTTT
TRBV5-1	NA	TRBJ1-5	14	few	CASSSQVGEQPQHF	TGCGCCAGCAGCTCACAGGTAGGTGAGCAGCCCCAGCATTTT
TRBV27	NA	TRBJ1-2	15	few	CASSATVTGTYGYTF	TGTGCCAGCAGTGCGACCGTAACAGGGACCTATGGCTACACCTTC
TRBV9	NA	TRBJ2-3	14	NA	CASSSEIGTDTQYF	TGTGCCAGCTCAAGCGAGATCGGGACAGATACGCAGTATTTT
TRBV28	NA	TRBJ2-7	14	NA	CASSFGGIIDEQYF	TGTGCCAGCAGTTTTGGCGGGATCATCGACGAGCAGTACTTC
TRBV6-6	NA	TRBJ2-5	15	NA	CASSYAGKTQETQYF	TGTGCCAGCAGTTACGCAGGGAAGACCCAAGAGACCCAGTACTTC
TRBV18	NA	TRBJ2-2	14	few	CASSPPINTGELFF	TGTGCCAGCTCACCACCGATCAACACCGGGGAGCTGTTTTTT
TRBV5-1	NA	TRBJ2-5	14	NA	CASSLVASLETQYF	TGCGCCAGCAGCTTGGTGGCCTCGTTGGAGACCCAGTACTTC
TRBV7-9	NA	TRBJ2-7	15	NA	CASSLSSGATYEQYF	TGTGCCAGCAGCTTATCATCAGGGGCTACCTACGAGCAGTACTTC
TRBV7-8	NA	TRBJ2-7	12	NA	CASSSTLYEQYF	TGTGCCAGCAGCTCGACCCTTTACGAGCAGTACTTC
TRBV29-1	TRBD1	TRBJ2-5	16	NA	CSVEQSPGTGEETQYF	TGCAGCGTTGAACAGTCACCTGGGACAGGGGAAGAGACCCAGTACTTC
TRBV5-3	TRBD2	TRBJ2-5	16	NA	CARSFKTSGVSETQYF	TGTGCCAGAAGCTTCAAAACTAGCGGAGTGAGCGAGACCCAGTACTTC
TRBV9	TRBD2	TRBJ2-1	15	once	CASSPGLAGDYWQFF	TGTGCCAGCAGCCCGGGACTAGCGGGAGACTACTGGCAGTTCTTC
TRBV5-4	TRBD1	TRBJ2-2	19	NA	CASSSRTVRGRRNTGELFF	TGTGCCAGCAGCTCCCGAACAGTCAGGGGGCGCCGGAACACCGGGGAGCTGTTTTTT
TRBV6-6	NA	TRBJ1-5	14	NA	CASSLGIGNQPQHF	TGTGCCAGCAGTTTAGGGATTGGCAATCAGCCCCAGCATTTT
TRBV7-9	NA	TRBJ1-1	13	NA	CASSPQGDTEAFF	TGTGCCAGCAGCCCCCAGGGTGACACTGAAGCTTTCTTT
TRBV5-6	NA	TRBJ1-2	14	NA	CASSLGGSRLGYTF	TGTGCCAGCAGCTTAGGGGGATCCCGCTTGGGCTACACCTTC
TRBV7-3	TRBD1	TRBJ2-2	15	NA	CASSLEHRGTGELFF	TGTGCCAGCAGCTTAGAACACAGGGGTACCGGGGAGCTGTTTTTT
TRBV7-2	NA	TRBJ2-7	14	NA	CASSYREFSYEQYF	TGTGCCAGCAGCTACAGGGAATTCTCCTACGAGCAGTACTTC
TRBV7-6	TRBD1	TRBJ2-3	18	NA	CASSSGQKFITSTDTQYF	TGTGCCAGCAGCTCGGGACAGAAGTTTATAACTAGCACAGATACGCAGTATTTT
TRBV7-9	NA	TRBJ2-1	14	NA	CASSPPGSGVEQFF	TGTGCCAGCAGCCCCCCAGGCTCAGGTGTTGAGCAGTTCTTC
TRBV7-6	TRBD2	TRBJ2-2	15	NA	CASSVTSGLTGELFF	TGTGCCAGCAGCGTTACTAGCGGACTGACCGGGGAGCTGTTTTTT
TRBV30	NA	TRBJ2-7	12	NA	CAWSVTAYEQYF	TGTGCCTGGAGTGTCACAGCCTACGAGCAGTACTTC
TRBV7-2	TRBD1	TRBJ2-5	15	once	CASKPGQGIQETQYF	TGTGCCAGCAAGCCGGGACAGGGAATTCAAGAGACCCAGTACTTC